Listed below are T cell receptor beta chains from one sample, sequenced in a study of graft-versus-host responses after intestinal transplantation. The protocol was immunoSEQ multiplex PCR, while the TCRdb copy is restricted to in-frame clones and leaves out a portion. The sample records roughly 19,000 clones, roughly 70% being singletons. The sequences come from ileum tissue, collected about 21 days after intestinal transplant. The receptor set was obtained from a human patient who received an intestinal transplant, so some T cells may come from the graft donor. The CDR3 runs from the conserved cysteine through the conserved F or W. D genes are given only for firm matches. Size is omitted from some rows. Given values are once, few, many or a class for expanded clones.

cdr3_nt: TGCGCCAGCAGCCAAGGGGCGGGGACAGACTCCCTTTACGGACCGGAGGCTTTCTTT; cdr3_aa: CASSQGAGTDSLYGPEAFF; clone_size: NA; j_call: TRBJ1-1; v_call: TRBV4-1; d_call: TRBD1
cdr3_nt: TGTGCCAGCAGCTCGGGAGAGGGGACCACAGATACGCAGTATTTT; cdr3_aa: CASSSGEGTTDTQYF; clone_size: NA; j_call: TRBJ2-3; v_call: TRBV13; d_call: NA
cdr3_nt: TGTGCCAGCAGCTTACGCGGAGGATACAATGAGCAGTTCTTC; cdr3_aa: CASSLRGGYNEQFF; clone_size: NA; j_call: TRBJ2-1; v_call: TRBV7-9; d_call: NA
cdr3_nt: TGTGCCACCGGGGAGGGCGATACAGATACGCAGTATTTT; cdr3_aa: CATGEGDTDTQYF; clone_size: NA; j_call: TRBJ2-3; v_call: TRBV6-1; d_call: TRBD2
cdr3_nt: TGTGCCAGCAGCCCCCCTTCCTACGAGCAGTACTTC; cdr3_aa: CASSPPSYEQYF; clone_size: NA; j_call: TRBJ2-7; v_call: TRBV7-2; d_call: NA
cdr3_nt: TGTGCCAGCAGCCAAGAAGGAGGACTATCATTCTCTGGGGCCAACGTCCTGACTTTC; cdr3_aa: CASSQEGGLSFSGANVLTF; clone_size: NA; j_call: TRBJ2-6; v_call: TRBV4-2; d_call: NA
cdr3_nt: TGTGCCAGCTCTCGAACCGGGACACGGACTAACTATGGCTACACCTTC; cdr3_aa: CASSRTGTRTNYGYTF; clone_size: NA; j_call: TRBJ1-2; v_call: TRBV18; d_call: NA
cdr3_nt: TGCGCCAGCAGCCCGACAGGCTCCTACGAGCAGTACTTC; cdr3_aa: CASSPTGSYEQYF; clone_size: NA; j_call: TRBJ2-7; v_call: TRBV5-1; d_call: NA
cdr3_nt: TGCGCCAGCAGCTCGGGAGCTGGGGCCAACGTCCTGACTTTC; cdr3_aa: CASSSGAGANVLTF; clone_size: NA; j_call: TRBJ2-6; v_call: TRBV5-1; d_call: NA
cdr3_nt: TGTGCCAGCAGCCAGGAGCAGGGGTTCTCCTACGAGCAGTACTTC; cdr3_aa: CASSQEQGFSYEQYF; clone_size: NA; j_call: TRBJ2-7; v_call: TRBV4-2; d_call: NA
cdr3_nt: TGTGCCAGCAGCTTGGGACCCGCCTCCGGGAATGAGCAGTTCTTC; cdr3_aa: CASSLGPASGNEQFF; clone_size: NA; j_call: TRBJ2-1; v_call: TRBV5-4; d_call: NA
cdr3_nt: TGTGCCAGCAGTTATACTAGCGGGAGGGGATATACGCAGTATTTT; cdr3_aa: CASSYTSGRGYTQYF; clone_size: NA; j_call: TRBJ2-3; v_call: TRBV6-5; d_call: TRBD2
cdr3_nt: TGTGCCAGCAGCTTAGGTGGGAGCTCCTATAATTCACCCCTCCACTTT; cdr3_aa: CASSLGGSSYNSPLHF; clone_size: NA; j_call: TRBJ1-6; v_call: TRBV7-6; d_call: NA
cdr3_nt: TGTGCCAGCAGTTACTCGAACACCCCCACCGGGGAGCTGTTTTTT; cdr3_aa: CASSYSNTPTGELFF; clone_size: NA; j_call: TRBJ2-2; v_call: TRBV6-6; d_call: NA
cdr3_nt: TGTGCCAGCTCAGCCTATACAGGAGTTCCCTACGAGCAGTACTTC; cdr3_aa: CASSAYTGVPYEQYF; clone_size: NA; j_call: TRBJ2-7; v_call: TRBV18; d_call: NA
cdr3_nt: TGTGCCAGCAGTGAAGGCTCAGGGCTGACCTCTGGGGCCAACGTCCTGACTTTC; cdr3_aa: CASSEGSGLTSGANVLTF; clone_size: NA; j_call: TRBJ2-6; v_call: TRBV2; d_call: NA
cdr3_nt: TGTGCCACCAGCAGAGCTCCCCTGCAGTTCCCACCCCTCCACTTT; cdr3_aa: CATSRAPLQFPPLHF; clone_size: NA; j_call: TRBJ1-6; v_call: TRBV15; d_call: NA
cdr3_nt: TGCGCCAGCAGCTTTTCCTACTTGACTAGCGCAAGCTACGAGCAGTACTTC; cdr3_aa: CASSFSYLTSASYEQYF; clone_size: NA; j_call: TRBJ2-7; v_call: TRBV5-1; d_call: TRBD2
cdr3_nt: TGTGCCAGCAGTCTTAGCCAGACTCAGCCCCAGCATTTT; cdr3_aa: CASSLSQTQPQHF; clone_size: NA; j_call: TRBJ1-5; v_call: TRBV6-6; d_call: NA
cdr3_nt: TGTGCCAGCAATTATGGACAGACTTATAATTCACCCCTCCACTTT; cdr3_aa: CASNYGQTYNSPLHF; clone_size: few; j_call: TRBJ1-6; v_call: TRBV28; d_call: NA
cdr3_nt: TGTGCCAGCAGCTTAGCGGGGGGCAGACACAATGAGCAGTTCTTC; cdr3_aa: CASSLAGGRHNEQFF; clone_size: NA; j_call: TRBJ2-1; v_call: TRBV27; d_call: TRBD2
cdr3_nt: TGTGCCAGCAGTTTAGTGAGGGGACTCTCCTACGAGCAGTACTTC; cdr3_aa: CASSLVRGLSYEQYF; clone_size: NA; j_call: TRBJ2-7; v_call: TRBV27; d_call: NA
cdr3_nt: TGTGCCAGCAGTTGGTCTAGCGGGACTTCCTACGAGCAGTACTTC; cdr3_aa: CASSWSSGTSYEQYF; clone_size: once; j_call: TRBJ2-7; v_call: TRBV27; d_call: TRBD2
cdr3_nt: TGTGCCAGCAGCTTCCCAGGAGGGGCGGGCACAGATACGCAGTATTTT; cdr3_aa: CASSFPGGAGTDTQYF; clone_size: NA; j_call: TRBJ2-3; v_call: TRBV5-4; d_call: NA
cdr3_nt: TGTGCCAGCAGATTGACAGCCTCCTACGAGCAGTACTTC; cdr3_aa: CASRLTASYEQYF; clone_size: NA; j_call: TRBJ2-7; v_call: TRBV27; d_call: NA
cdr3_nt: TGCGCCAGCAGCCAAGAACCGCGGCTACGTGGTGGAAACACCATATATTTT; cdr3_aa: CASSQEPRLRGGNTIYF; clone_size: NA; j_call: TRBJ1-3; v_call: TRBV4-3; d_call: NA
cdr3_nt: TGTGCCAGCGCAAACCACGGGACTAGCGGATCAGAGACCCAGTACTTC; cdr3_aa: CASANHGTSGSETQYF; clone_size: NA; j_call: TRBJ2-5; v_call: TRBV27; d_call: TRBD2
cdr3_nt: TGCGCCAGCAGCGGGACAGGTCCCTACGAGCAGTACTTC; cdr3_aa: CASSGTGPYEQYF; clone_size: NA; j_call: TRBJ2-7; v_call: TRBV10-2; d_call: TRBD1
cdr3_nt: TGTGCCAGCAGCTGGGCGGGGGTGGTAGCTTTCTTT; cdr3_aa: CASSWAGVVAFF; clone_size: NA; j_call: TRBJ1-1; v_call: TRBV11-2; d_call: NA
cdr3_nt: TGTGCCAGCAGCTTAGGTTACTACCAAAATGAGCAGTTCTTC; cdr3_aa: CASSLGYYQNEQFF; clone_size: few; j_call: TRBJ2-1; v_call: TRBV7-2; d_call: NA
cdr3_nt: TGTGCCAGCGCCCCCTTGGGCCACATATACAATGAGCAGTTCTTC; cdr3_aa: CASAPLGHIYNEQFF; clone_size: NA; j_call: TRBJ2-1; v_call: TRBV27; d_call: NA
cdr3_nt: TGTGCCAGCAGCTTGCAGGGGTCGAACACCGGGGAGCTGTTTTTT; cdr3_aa: CASSLQGSNTGELFF; clone_size: NA; j_call: TRBJ2-2; v_call: TRBV5-6; d_call: NA
cdr3_nt: TGTGCCAGCAGCCTTTCCTCGGGGTCCGTCTATGGCTACACCTTC; cdr3_aa: CASSLSSGSVYGYTF; clone_size: NA; j_call: TRBJ1-2; v_call: TRBV9; d_call: NA
cdr3_nt: TGTGCCAGCAGCCTCCGGGGGGCCCACTACGAGCAGTACTTC; cdr3_aa: CASSLRGAHYEQYF; clone_size: NA; j_call: TRBJ2-7; v_call: TRBV28; d_call: NA
cdr3_nt: TGTGCCAGCAGTGCAAGAGTTAGCTCCTACAATGAGCAGTTCTTC; cdr3_aa: CASSARVSSYNEQFF; clone_size: NA; j_call: TRBJ2-1; v_call: TRBV2; d_call: NA
cdr3_nt: TGTGCCAGCAGTGGCTCCCAGGGGGCTCATTCACCCCTCCACTTT; cdr3_aa: CASSGSQGAHSPLHF; clone_size: NA; j_call: TRBJ1-6; v_call: TRBV6-1; d_call: TRBD1
cdr3_nt: TGTGCCAGCACCCGAACAGGGGGCCCATTGAGCTCCTACAATGAGCAGTTCTTC; cdr3_aa: CASTRTGGPLSSYNEQFF; clone_size: NA; j_call: TRBJ2-1; v_call: TRBV9; d_call: TRBD1
cdr3_nt: TGTGCCAGCAGCTTGCGGGGATTGGGTGAAGCTTTCTTT; cdr3_aa: CASSLRGLGEAFF; clone_size: NA; j_call: TRBJ1-1; v_call: TRBV7-3; d_call: NA
cdr3_nt: TGTGCCAGCAGCTTACGGCGCTCGGGACACATGAACACTGAAGCTTTCTTT; cdr3_aa: CASSLRRSGHMNTEAFF; clone_size: NA; j_call: TRBJ1-1; v_call: TRBV11-2; d_call: NA
cdr3_nt: TGTGCCAGCAGCCTGGGGGGGTCCTACAATGAGCAGTTCTTC; cdr3_aa: CASSLGGSYNEQFF; clone_size: few; j_call: TRBJ2-1; v_call: TRBV27; d_call: TRBD2
cdr3_nt: TGTGCCAGCAGCAAAGGGACTAGCGTCTACAATGAGCAGTTCTTC; cdr3_aa: CASSKGTSVYNEQFF; clone_size: NA; j_call: TRBJ2-1; v_call: TRBV9; d_call: TRBD2
cdr3_nt: TGTGCCAGCAGTGAAGCTAGCGGGAGGGTTATGGGCTACGAGCAGTACTTC; cdr3_aa: CASSEASGRVMGYEQYF; clone_size: NA; j_call: TRBJ2-7; v_call: TRBV2; d_call: TRBD2
cdr3_nt: TGTGCCAGTAGTTGGGGACTAGCGGGAGGCTTCTGGTCCAATGAGCAGTTCTTC; cdr3_aa: CASSWGLAGGFWSNEQFF; clone_size: NA; j_call: TRBJ2-1; v_call: TRBV19; d_call: TRBD2
cdr3_nt: TGTGCCAGCAGCAACAAAGCGGGTTGGTCCTACAATGAGCAGTTCTTC; cdr3_aa: CASSNKAGWSYNEQFF; clone_size: NA; j_call: TRBJ2-1; v_call: TRBV9; d_call: NA
cdr3_nt: TGTGCCACCAGCAACTGGACTAGTTCAGATACGCAGTATTTT; cdr3_aa: CATSNWTSSDTQYF; clone_size: NA; j_call: TRBJ2-3; v_call: TRBV15; d_call: TRBD2
cdr3_nt: TGTGCCTGGAGCGTCAGCTACGAGCAGTACTTC; cdr3_aa: CAWSVSYEQYF; clone_size: NA; j_call: TRBJ2-7; v_call: TRBV30; d_call: NA
cdr3_nt: TGTGCCAGCAGTGAAAAGATGGGAGGCGAGCAGTACTTC; cdr3_aa: CASSEKMGGEQYF; clone_size: NA; j_call: TRBJ2-7; v_call: TRBV2; d_call: NA
cdr3_nt: TGTGCCAGCAGTAACACGATCGGGGGTACTGAAGCTTTCTTT; cdr3_aa: CASSNTIGGTEAFF; clone_size: NA; j_call: TRBJ1-1; v_call: TRBV27; d_call: NA
cdr3_nt: TGTGCCAGCAGCCAACCGGGTCTCGATCAGCCCCAGCATTTT; cdr3_aa: CASSQPGLDQPQHF; clone_size: NA; j_call: TRBJ1-5; v_call: TRBV4-2; d_call: NA
cdr3_nt: TGTGCCAGCAGCTTAGACCCCACAACGACCACCTTAGACAGGGGGCTTTCTGGAAACACCATATATTTT; cdr3_aa: CASSLDPTTTTLDRGLSGNTIYF; clone_size: NA; j_call: TRBJ1-3; v_call: TRBV13; d_call: TRBD1
cdr3_nt: TGTGCCAGCAGTGCTTGGGACAGGGGGCGCTTAGGGGAAAAACTGTTTTTT; cdr3_aa: CASSAWDRGRLGEKLFF; clone_size: NA; j_call: TRBJ1-4; v_call: TRBV6-1; d_call: TRBD1
cdr3_nt: TGTGCCAGCAGTTACCTCAAGGACAGCGAGCAGTACTTC; cdr3_aa: CASSYLKDSEQYF; clone_size: NA; j_call: TRBJ2-7; v_call: TRBV6-5; d_call: NA
cdr3_nt: TGTGCCAGCAGCCAAGACGCGGGGGTCTCCTACAATGAGCAGTTCTTC; cdr3_aa: CASSQDAGVSYNEQFF; clone_size: once; j_call: TRBJ2-1; v_call: TRBV4-2; d_call: TRBD2